This paragraph reports one T cell receptor beta chain. CDR3 length: 13 residues. The J segment lost 5 bases and the V segment lost 5 bases, leaving 5 bases of the junction unmatched. Germline CDR1 is LNHDA and CDR2 is SQIVND (reference sequence). The record originates from a study of Ad26.COV2.S vaccination and SARS-CoV-2 variants. Profiling relied on immunoSEQ multiplex PCR, and the TCRdb table lists in-frame clones only, not all of them. The data hold about 330,000 clones, with about nine tenths observed a single time. Described treatment: about 20 received Ad26.COV2.S at low or high dose, single or two shots; roughly five received placebo; per-sample allocation not given. At day 63 after the first vaccine or placebo injection, samples were drawn.

The starting material was peripheral blood, obtained in a trial of Ad26.COV2.S vaccine versus placebo. This clonotype was sampled from a person aged 18-65 years who received the Ad26.COV2.S COVID-19 vaccine or a placebo. The J gene is TRBJ1-2, the V gene TRBV19, with TRBD1 matching 7 bases. DNA for the CDR3: TGTGCCAGTAGTTTGACAGGGACGTATGGCTACACCTTC. Encoded protein: CASSLTGTYGYTF.